The 12 T cell receptor beta chains listed next were all sequenced from one sample in a study of CD4 and CD8 cells across lung adenocarcinoma regions. TCRdb processed the PCR reads anew with MiXCR; each CDR3 protein has one entry. The data hold nearly 11,000 distinct CDR3 sequences, with about 61% observed a single time. Sequenced sample: CD8+ T cells from the margin of a lung tumor. The origin of the receptors is a male donor with lung adenocarcinoma. The CD4 and CD8 labels of this study may be unreliable.

This chain joins TRBV6-1 and TRBJ2-1; D is possibly TRBD1 or TRBD2 (5 bases each). This CDR3 contains 16 residues. V lost 7 bases and J lost 6, with 22 bases in between. Per germline, CDR1 MNHNS and CDR2 SASEGT. CDR3 nucleotides: TGTGCCAGCAACCCCACCGGGACCGAATCCCCCAATGAGCAGTTCTTC. This translates into CASNPTGTESPNEQFF.

The genes are TRBV6-1 and TRBJ2-5; D might be TRBD1 (5 bases). CDR3 length: 14 amino acids. V lost 0 bases, J lost 7 bases, and 12 bases lay in between. The germline gives CDR1 MNHNS, CDR2 SASEGT. The CDR3 DNA follows: TGTGCCAGCAGTGAAGCGCCCCAGCAGGGGACCCAGTACTTC. It yields the protein CASSEAPQQGTQYF.

The chain is built from TRBV6-5 and TRBJ1-2; 8 bases are a match to TRBD1. The CDR3 is made up of 15 amino acids. CDR1 is MNHEY, CDR2 SVGAGI, per germline. V trimming: 2 bases; J trimming: 4 bases; junction bases outside the gene matches: 6. CDR3 in amino acids: CASSYRRGQGYGYTF. The CDR3, as DNA: TGTGCCAGCAGTTACCGACGCGGACAGGGCTATGGCTACACCTTC.

For this clonotype: One junction end does not reproduce the germline sequence, and a read error may be involved. The chain links TRBV27 to TRBJ2-3; D remains unclear. This CDR3 spans 19 amino acids. CDR1 and CDR2 (germline): MNHEY, SMNVEV (reference sequence). The CDR3 here is CASSLFQLSTPFGPETQYF. The CDR3, as DNA: TGTGCCAGCAGTTTATTTCAGCTTTCAACCCCGTTTGGCCCAGAGACGCAGTATTTT.

The chain is built from TRBV10-2 and TRBJ2-1; tentatively, D is TRBD2 (6 bases). The DNA end is a closer match to TRBJ2-5, so the J assignment may be wrong. The CDR3 is made up of 13 amino acids. Germline loops: CDR1 WSHSY, CDR2 SAAADI. The CDR3 region has the DNA TGCGCCAGCAGTGGACGGGAGAGGGAGACCCAGTACTTC. It yields the protein CASSGRERETQYF.

This clonotype appeared a single time. The chain joins TRBV6-1 to TRBJ2-4, with 8 bases aligning to TRBD2. The V gene's germline CDR1 is MNHNS and CDR2 SASEGT. Trimming at V came to 2 bases and at J to 0 bases, leaving 6 bases not matched to a gene. The CDR3 length is 17 residues. The CDR3, as DNA: TGTGCCAGCAGTGAACTAGGCCGGGAGGGAGCCAAAAACATTCAGTACTTC. As protein: CASSELGREGAKNIQYF.

V gene TRBV14 combines with J gene TRBJ2-1, with a tentative D call TRBD1 (6 bases). This CDR3 is built from 15 residues. Germline CDR1 SGHDN, CDR2 FVKESK. V was trimmed by 1 base and J by 4 bases, leaving 11 bases between them. The CDR3 nucleotides read TGTGCCAGCAGCCAAGTAGGGACAACATACAATGAGCAGTTCTTC. Encoded protein: CASSQVGTTYNEQFF.

The chain uses TRBV4-1 and TRBJ2-1; 7 nucleotides line up with TRBD1. The CDR3 spans 13 residues. Germline CDR1 is MGHRA and CDR2 is YSYEKL. Trimming removed 0 bases from V and 10 bases from J; junction bases left unmatched: 3. The CDR3 DNA reads as TGCGCCAGCAGCCAAGATCCGGGACAGGAGCAGTTCTTC. It codes for CASSQDPGQEQFF.

This clonotype was detected a few times. This rearrangement joins TRBV6-1 to TRBJ2-1, with D perhaps TRBD2 (6 bases). The germline V gene encodes CDR1 MNHNS and CDR2 SASEGT. This CDR3 is built from 16 residues. Trimming removed 1 base at V and 4 bases at J, with 14 bases between. CDR3 in DNA: TGTGCCAGCAGTGAAGAATGGGGAGGCAAGTACAATGAGCAGTTCTTC. This encodes CASSEEWGGKYNEQFF.

V and J are TRBV6-1 and TRBJ2-5; D tentatively fits TRBD1 or TRBD2 (7 bases each). The assigned J gene may be wrong: the sequence end matches TRBJ2-7 better. Germline CDR1 MNHNS, CDR2 SASEGT. This CDR3 is built from 14 residues. This CDR3 is CASNPGGGGYEQYF. Here the CDR3 DNA reads TGTGCCAGCAATCCAGGGGGGGGTGGCTACGAGCAGTACTTC.

The gene calls are TRBV6-1 and TRBJ1-2, with D tentatively TRBD1 (6 bases). This CDR3 is built from 15 residues. The germline CDR1 and CDR2 sequences are MNHNS and SASEGT. The germline V and J ends were trimmed by 1 base and 8 bases, with 17 bases remaining between them. The chain's CDR3 is CASSEGGGGGGGYTF. The CDR3 nucleotides read TGTGCCAGCAGTGAAGGGGGGGGGGGAGGGGGGGGCTACACCTTC.

The chain joins TRBV6-1 to TRBJ2-5; tentatively, D is TRBD1 (6 bases). The J call may be wrong; the DNA end is better matched by TRBJ2-7. Germline assignment: CDR1 MNHNS and CDR2 SASEGT. There are 14 residues in the CDR3. The DNA for the CDR3 is TGTGCCAGCAGGAGGGACAATACGAACTACGAGCAGTACTTC. It yields the protein CASRRDNTNYEQYF.